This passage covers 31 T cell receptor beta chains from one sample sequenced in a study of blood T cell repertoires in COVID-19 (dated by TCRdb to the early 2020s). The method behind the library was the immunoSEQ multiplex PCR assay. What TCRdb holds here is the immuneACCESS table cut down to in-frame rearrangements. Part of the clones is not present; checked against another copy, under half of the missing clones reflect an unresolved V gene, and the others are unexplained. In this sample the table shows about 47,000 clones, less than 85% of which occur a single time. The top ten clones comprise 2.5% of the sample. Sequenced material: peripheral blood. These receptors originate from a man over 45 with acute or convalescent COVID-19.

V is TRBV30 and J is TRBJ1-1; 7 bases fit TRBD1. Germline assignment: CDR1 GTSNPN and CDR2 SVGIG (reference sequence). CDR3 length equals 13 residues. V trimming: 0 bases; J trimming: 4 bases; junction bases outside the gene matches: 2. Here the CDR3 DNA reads TGTGCCTGGAGTGTAACAGGGGCCACTGAAGCTTTCTTT. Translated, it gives CAWSVTGATEAFF. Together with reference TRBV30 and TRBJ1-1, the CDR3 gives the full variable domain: SQTIHQWPATLVQPVGSPLSLECTVEGTSNPNLYWYRQAAGRGLQLLFYSVGIGQISSEVPQNLSASRPQDRQFILSSKKLLLSDSGFYLCAWSVTGATEAFFGQGTRLTVV.

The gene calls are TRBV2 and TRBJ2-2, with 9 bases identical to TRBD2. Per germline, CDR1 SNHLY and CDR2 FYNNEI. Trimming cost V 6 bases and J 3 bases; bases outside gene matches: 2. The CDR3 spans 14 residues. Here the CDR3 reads CASSRLADTGELFF. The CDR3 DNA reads TGTGCCAGCAGCAGACTAGCGGACACCGGGGAGCTGTTTTTT.

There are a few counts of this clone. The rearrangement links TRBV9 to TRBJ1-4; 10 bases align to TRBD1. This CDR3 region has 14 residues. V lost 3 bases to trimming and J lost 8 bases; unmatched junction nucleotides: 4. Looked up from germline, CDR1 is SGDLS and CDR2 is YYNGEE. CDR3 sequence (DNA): TGTGCCAGCAGCGGGGGGACAGGGGAAGAAAAACTGTTTTTT. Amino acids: CASSGGTGEEKLFF.

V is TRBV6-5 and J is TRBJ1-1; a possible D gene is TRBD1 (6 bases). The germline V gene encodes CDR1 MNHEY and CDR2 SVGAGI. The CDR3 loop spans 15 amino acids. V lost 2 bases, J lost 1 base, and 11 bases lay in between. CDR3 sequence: CASSYPDRQNTEAFF. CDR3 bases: TGTGCCAGCAGTTACCCTGACAGGCAGAACACTGAAGCTTTCTTT.

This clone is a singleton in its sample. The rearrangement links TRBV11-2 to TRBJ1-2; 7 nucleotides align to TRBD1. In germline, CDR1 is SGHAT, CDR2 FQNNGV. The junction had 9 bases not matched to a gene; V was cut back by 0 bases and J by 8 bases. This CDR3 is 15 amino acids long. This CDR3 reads CASSLDWLGGEGYTF. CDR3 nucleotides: TGTGCCAGCAGCTTAGATTGGTTAGGGGGCGAGGGCTACACCTTC.

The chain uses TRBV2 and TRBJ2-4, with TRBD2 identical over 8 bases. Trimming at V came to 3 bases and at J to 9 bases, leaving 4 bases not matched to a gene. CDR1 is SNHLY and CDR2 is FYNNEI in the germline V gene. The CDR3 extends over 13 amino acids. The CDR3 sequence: CASSESGGRIQYF. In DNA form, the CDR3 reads TGTGCCAGCAGTGAGAGCGGGGGTCGCATTCAGTACTTC. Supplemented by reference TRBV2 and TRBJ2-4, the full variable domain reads EPEVTQTPSHQVTQMGQEVILRCVPISNHLYFYWYRQILGQKVEFLVSFYNNEISEKSEIFDDQFSVERPDGSNFTLKIRSTKLEDSAMYFCASSESGGRIQYFGAGTRLSVL.

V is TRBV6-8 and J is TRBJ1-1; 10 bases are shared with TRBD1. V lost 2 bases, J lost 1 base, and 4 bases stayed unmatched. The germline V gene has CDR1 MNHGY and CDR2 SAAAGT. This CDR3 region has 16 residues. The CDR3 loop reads CASSYETGGPNTEAFF. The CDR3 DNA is TGTGCCAGCAGTTACGAGACAGGGGGCCCGAACACTGAAGCTTTCTTT.

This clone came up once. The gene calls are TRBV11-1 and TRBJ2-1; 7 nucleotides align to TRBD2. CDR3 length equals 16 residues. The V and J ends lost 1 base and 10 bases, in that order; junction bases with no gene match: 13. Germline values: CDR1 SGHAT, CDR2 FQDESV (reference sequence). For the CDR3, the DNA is TGTGCCAGCAGCTTAGTCCGGAGCGGGGAGGGTGGCGAGCAGTTCTTC. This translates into CASSLVRSGEGGEQFF.

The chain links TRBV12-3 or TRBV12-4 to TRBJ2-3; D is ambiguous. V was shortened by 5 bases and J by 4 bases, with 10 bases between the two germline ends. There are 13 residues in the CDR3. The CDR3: CASSLRVADTQYF. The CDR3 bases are TGTGCCAGCAGTCTAAGAGTGGCAGATACGCAGTATTTT.

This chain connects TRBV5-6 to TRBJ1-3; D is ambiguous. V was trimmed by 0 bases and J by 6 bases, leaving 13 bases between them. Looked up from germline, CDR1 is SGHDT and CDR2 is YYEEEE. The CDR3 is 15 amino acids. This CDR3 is CASSLASGFSNTIYF. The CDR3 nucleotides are TGTGCCAGCAGCTTGGCAAGTGGCTTTTCAAACACCATATATTTT.

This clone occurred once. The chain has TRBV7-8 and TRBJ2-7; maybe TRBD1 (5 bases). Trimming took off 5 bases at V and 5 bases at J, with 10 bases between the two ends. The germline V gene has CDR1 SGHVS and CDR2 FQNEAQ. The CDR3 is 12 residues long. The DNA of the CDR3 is TGTGCCAGCAGCCTGGACACGGACGAGCAGTACTTC. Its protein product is CASSLDTDEQYF.

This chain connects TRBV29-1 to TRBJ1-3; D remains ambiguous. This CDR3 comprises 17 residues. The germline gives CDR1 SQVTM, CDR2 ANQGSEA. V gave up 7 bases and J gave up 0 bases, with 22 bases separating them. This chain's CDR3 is CSALGAGGLSSGNTIYF. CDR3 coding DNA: TGCAGCGCCCTGGGCGCAGGAGGCTTGAGCTCTGGAAACACCATATATTTT.

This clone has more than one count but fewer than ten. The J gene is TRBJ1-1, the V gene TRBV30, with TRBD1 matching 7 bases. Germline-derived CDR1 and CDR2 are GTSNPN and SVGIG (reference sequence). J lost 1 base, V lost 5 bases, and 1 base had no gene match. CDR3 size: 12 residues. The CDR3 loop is CAWSGGNTEAFF. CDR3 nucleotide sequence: TGTGCCTGGTCAGGGGGGAACACTGAAGCTTTCTTT.

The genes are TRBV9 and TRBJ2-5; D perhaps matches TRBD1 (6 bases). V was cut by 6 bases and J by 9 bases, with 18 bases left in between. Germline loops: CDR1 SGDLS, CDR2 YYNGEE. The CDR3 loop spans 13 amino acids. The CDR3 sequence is CASNRDTGRAQYF. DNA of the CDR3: TGTGCCAGCAATCGGGACACCGGAAGGGCCCAGTACTTC.

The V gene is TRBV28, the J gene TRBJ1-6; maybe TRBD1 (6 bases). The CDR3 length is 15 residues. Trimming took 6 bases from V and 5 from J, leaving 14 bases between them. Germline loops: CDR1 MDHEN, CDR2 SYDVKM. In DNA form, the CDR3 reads TGTGCCAGCAGCCAAGGGGGACGGGATAATTCACCCCTCCACTTT. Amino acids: CASSQGGRDNSPLHF. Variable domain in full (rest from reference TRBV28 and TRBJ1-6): DVKVTQSSRYLVKRTGEKVFLECVQDMDHENMFWYRQDPGLGLRLIYFSYDVKMKEKGDIPEGYSVSREKKERFSLILESASTNQTSMYLCASSQGGRDNSPLHFGNGTRLTVT.

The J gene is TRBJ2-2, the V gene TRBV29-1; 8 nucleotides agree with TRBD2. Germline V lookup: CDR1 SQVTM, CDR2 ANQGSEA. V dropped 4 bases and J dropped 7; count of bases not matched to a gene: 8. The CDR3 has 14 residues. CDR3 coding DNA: TGCAGCGTTGTTAAAGCGGGAGTTGTCGGGGAGCTGTTTTTT. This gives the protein CSVVKAGVVGELFF.

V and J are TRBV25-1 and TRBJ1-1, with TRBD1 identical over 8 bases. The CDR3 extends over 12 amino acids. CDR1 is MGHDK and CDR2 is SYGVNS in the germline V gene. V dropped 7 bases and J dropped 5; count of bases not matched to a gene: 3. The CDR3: CASKHRGTEAFF. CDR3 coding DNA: TGTGCCAGCAAGCACAGGGGGACTGAAGCTTTCTTT. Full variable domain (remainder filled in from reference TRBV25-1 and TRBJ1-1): EADIYQTPRYLVIGTGKKITLECSQTMGHDKMYWYQQDPGMELHLIHYSYGVNSTEKGDLSSESTVSRIRTEHFPLTLESARPSHTSQYLCASKHRGTEAFFGQGTRLTVV.

CDR3: CASSGTGREASEQYF. In DNA form, the CDR3 reads TGTGCCAGCAGCGGGACGGGGCGGGAGGCATCCGAGCAGTACTTC. The rearrangement links TRBV2 to TRBJ2-7, with 8 nucleotides matching TRBD2. The J segment lost 6 bases and the V segment lost 6 bases, leaving 13 bases of the junction unmatched. The CDR3 totals 15 residues. Germline assignment: CDR1 SNHLY and CDR2 FYNNEI.

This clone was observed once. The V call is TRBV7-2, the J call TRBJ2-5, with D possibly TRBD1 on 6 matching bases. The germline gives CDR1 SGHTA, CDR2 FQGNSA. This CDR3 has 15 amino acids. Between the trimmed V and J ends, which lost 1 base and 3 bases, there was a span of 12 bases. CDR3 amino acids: CASSLGMYREETQYF. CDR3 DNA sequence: TGTGCCAGCAGCTTAGGCATGTACAGGGAAGAGACCCAGTACTTC.

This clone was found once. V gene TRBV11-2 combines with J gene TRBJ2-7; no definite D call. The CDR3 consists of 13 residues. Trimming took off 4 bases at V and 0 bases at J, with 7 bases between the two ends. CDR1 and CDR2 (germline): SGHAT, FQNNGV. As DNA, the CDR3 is TGTGCCAGCAGCTCCTCTAGCTCCTACGAGCAGTACTTC. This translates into CASSSSSSYEQYF.

The CDR3 reads CASSEMGEGTDGYTF. CDR3 sequence (DNA): TGTGCCAGCAGTGAAATGGGGGAGGGAACGGATGGCTACACCTTC. The V call is TRBV6-1, the J call TRBJ1-2, with a possible D match to TRBD1 (5 bases). In germline, CDR1 is MNHNS, CDR2 SASEGT. The CDR3 is 15 residues long. Trimming took off 2 bases at V and 6 bases at J, with 16 bases between the two ends.

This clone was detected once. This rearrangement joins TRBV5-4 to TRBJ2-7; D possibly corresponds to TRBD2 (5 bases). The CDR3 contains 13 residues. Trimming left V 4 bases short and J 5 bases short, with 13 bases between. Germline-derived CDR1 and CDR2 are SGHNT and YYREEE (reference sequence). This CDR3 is CASSPGNPHEQYF. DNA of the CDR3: TGTGCCAGCAGCCCCGGGAACCCCCACGAGCAGTACTTC.

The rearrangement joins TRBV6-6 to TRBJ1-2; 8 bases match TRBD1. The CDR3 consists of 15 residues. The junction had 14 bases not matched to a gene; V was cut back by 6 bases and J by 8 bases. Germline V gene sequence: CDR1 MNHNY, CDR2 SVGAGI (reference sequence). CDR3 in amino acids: CASSYHQGAQKGYTF. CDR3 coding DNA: TGTGCCAGCAGCTATCATCAGGGGGCGCAGAAAGGCTACACCTTC.

The CDR3 DNA follows: TGTGCCAGCAGCAGAGAGATAGGGAGGAATCAGCCCCAGCATTTT. Translated: CASSREIGRNQPQHF. The J gene is TRBJ1-5, the V gene TRBV6-4; D remains unclear. This CDR3 has 15 residues. The ends were cut back, 6 bases at V and 4 bases at J, with 16 bases in the middle. Germline V lookup: CDR1 MRHNA, CDR2 SNTAGT.

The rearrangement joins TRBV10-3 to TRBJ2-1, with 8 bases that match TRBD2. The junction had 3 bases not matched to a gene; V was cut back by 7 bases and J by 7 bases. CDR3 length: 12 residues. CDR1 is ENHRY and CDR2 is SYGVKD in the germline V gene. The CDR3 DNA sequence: TGTGCCATCACTCCGGGGGGGAATGAGCAGTTCTTC. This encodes CAITPGGNEQFF.

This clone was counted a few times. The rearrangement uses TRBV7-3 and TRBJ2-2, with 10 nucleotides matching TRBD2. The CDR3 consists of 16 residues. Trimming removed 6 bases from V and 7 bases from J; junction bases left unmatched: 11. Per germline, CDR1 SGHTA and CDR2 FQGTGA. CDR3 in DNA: TGTGCCAGCAGAGGGCCCGCTAGCGGGAGCGGCGGGGAGCTGTTTTTT. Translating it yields CASRGPASGSGGELFF.

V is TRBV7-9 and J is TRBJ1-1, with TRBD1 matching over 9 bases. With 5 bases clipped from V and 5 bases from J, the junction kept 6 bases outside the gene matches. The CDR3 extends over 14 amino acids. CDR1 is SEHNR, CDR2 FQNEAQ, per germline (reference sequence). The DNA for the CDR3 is TGTGCCAGCAGCGTCCGGGACAGGGTGACTGAAGCTTTCTTT. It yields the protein CASSVRDRVTEAFF.

The CDR3 nucleotides are TGTGCCAGTAGACAGGGGACTCAGCCCCAGCATTTT. Its protein is CASRQGTQPQHF. The chain employs TRBV2 and TRBJ1-5; 8 bases are shared with TRBD1. This CDR3 contains 12 residues. Germline CDR1 is SNHLY and CDR2 is FYNNEI. V lost 9 bases, J lost 6 bases, and 4 bases stayed unmatched.

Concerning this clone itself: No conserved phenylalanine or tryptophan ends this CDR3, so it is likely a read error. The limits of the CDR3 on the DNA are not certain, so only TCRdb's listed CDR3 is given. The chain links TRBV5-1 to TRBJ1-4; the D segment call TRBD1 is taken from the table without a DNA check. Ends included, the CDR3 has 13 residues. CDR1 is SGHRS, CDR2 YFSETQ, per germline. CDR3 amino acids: CASSLGGGAWVYS.

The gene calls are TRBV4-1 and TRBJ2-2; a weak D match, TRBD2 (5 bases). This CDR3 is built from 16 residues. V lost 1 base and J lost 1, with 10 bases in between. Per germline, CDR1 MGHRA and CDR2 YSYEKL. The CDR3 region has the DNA TGCGCCAGCAGCCAAGGCCTAGCTGAGAACACCGGGGAGCTGTTTTTT. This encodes CASSQGLAENTGELFF.

The CDR3 loop is CASSPRDRNTNTEAFF. In DNA form, the CDR3 reads TGTGCCAGCAGCCCCCGGGACAGGAATACGAACACTGAAGCTTTCTTT. The chain employs TRBV3-1 (or the pseudogene TRBV3-2) and TRBJ1-1; 8 bases agree with TRBD1. Germline V gene sequence: CDR1 LGHDT, CDR2 YNNKEL (reference sequence). This CDR3 is 16 amino acids long. V shed 4 bases and J 1 base; nucleotides not matched to a gene: 8.